The T cell receptor beta chain under discussion was sequenced for a study of T-cell reconstitution after alpha-beta-depleted transplantation in children (dated by TCRdb to 2016 to 2018). Regarding the study in general: Using TCR repertoire profiling, the study quantitatively followed how T-cell immune reconstitution unfolded in children after TCRalphabeta/CD19-depleted allogeneic hematopoietic cell transplantation.

In light of the paper, this sample's treatment or condition label describes: allogeneic hematopoietic cell transplantation with graft depleted of TCRalphabeta T cells and CD19 B cells. The transplant recipients were children given TCRalphabeta/CD19-depleted allogeneic hematopoietic cell grafts. What the study reported, not specific to this receptor: Apparently early alphabetaT-cell count recovery about two months after transplant reportedly relied on only several hundred rapidly expanded clones derived from non-depleted graft cells. In some patients, the high TCRbeta diversity seen at day 60 was put down to recipient T cells and intrathymic progenitors that had survived conditioning. Over the following months the frequencies of hyperexpanded clones went down, and after one year T-cell counts and TCRbeta diversity were mostly credited to newly produced T cells.

This clonotype was detected a few times. The antigen it recognizes is unknown. Base-call qualities are not available, and no considerably larger clone is one nucleotide away. CDR1 SGHRS and CDR2 YFSETQ were looked up in the germline V gene. The CDR3 sequence holds 18 residues, the cysteine and phenylalanine included. Of the read, only the CDR3 DNA is kept; its 54 bases are in frame from base 1. Here V drops 0 bases and J drops 4 bases, and the junction holds 8 bases not matched to any gene. The library was built by means of PCR. Instrument used: Illumina HiSeq 2500. TCR library preparation used molecular barcoding, with unique molecular identifiers applied to normalize quantification of the TCRbeta repertoire. TCRdb reprocessing: public reads trimmed at Q25 with fastp, clones called with MiXCR, in-frame beta chains kept. All rows with the same CDR3 protein become a single entry with the most common DNA and genes. The sample data list about 350,000 distinct CDR3 sequences, and under 20% of these were observed just once. Together, the top ten hold around 41% of the sample.

This clonotype was sampled from a male patient between 2 and 10 years old who had a stem cell transplant for acute lymphoblastic leukemia, so the T cells may come from the graft donor. The specimen was PBMCs, mostly from graft donor cells, collected 360 days after TCRalphabeta/CD19-depleted stem cell transplant. The sequence is built from TRBV5-1 and TRBJ2-1; 12 bases in the middle match TRBD2. The bases are TGCGCCAGCAGCTTGGGGCCCGGGACTAGCGGGCTGTACAATGAGCAGTTCTTC. Its protein reads: CASSLGPGTSGLYNEQFF.